A selection of T cell receptor beta chains follows, all from one sample in a study of shared clonotypes between healthy human individuals. Only in-frame clones appear in the TCRdb table, and some are missing; sequencing was by immunoSEQ multiplex PCR. The data hold roughly 2.1 million clones, with 85% to 95% observed a single time. Sequenced material: naive CD8+ T cells from PBMCs. These receptors were taken from a man aged 18 to 30 in good health. Some clones in this sample may be carry-over from other donors' samples. Both conserved end residues are part of each CDR3. Fields, in order: V gene, clone size, D gene, J gene, CDR3 DNA, CDR3 protein. A D gene is named only where the DNA matches it firmly. Expanded clones get a size class; other rows say once, few or many, or leave the size out.

TRBV5-4	.	.	TRBJ2-7	TGTGCCAGCAGCCCCATCCGGGACTGGAACTACGAGCAGTACTTC	CASSPIRDWNYEQYF
TRBV28	.	TRBD2	TRBJ2-7	TGTGCCAGCAGCCTAGCGGGAGACCACTCCTACGAGCAGTACTTC	CASSLAGDHSYEQYF
TRBV11-2	.	.	TRBJ1-3	TGTGCCAGCAGCGAGGGTGGCAACACCATATATTTT	CASSEGGNTIYF
TRBV6-1	.	TRBD1	TRBJ1-4	TGTGCCAGCAGCGCCCCCGGGACAGGGCATGAAAAACTGTTTTTT	CASSAPGTGHEKLFF
TRBV7-2	.	.	TRBJ1-1	TGTGCCAGCAGCTTAGTTTCAGGGGCGGCAGCTTTCTTT	CASSLVSGAAAFF
TRBV28	.	.	TRBJ1-3	TGTGCCAGCAGTTTGGGCCACTTTGGAAACACCATATATTTT	CASSLGHFGNTIYF
TRBV27	.	.	TRBJ2-4	TGTGCCAGCAGTTTATCCCCCGGGGGACCCATCGCCATTCAGTACTTC	CASSLSPGGPIAIQYF
TRBV27	.	.	TRBJ2-1	TGTGCCAGCAGTTTGACCGACACAGGGTTCGATGAGCAGTTCTTC	CASSLTDTGFDEQFF
TRBV7-6	.	TRBD1	TRBJ2-6	TGTGCCAGCAGCCCAAGGACAGGGTCTGGGGCCAACGTCCTGACTTTC	CASSPRTGSGANVLTF
TRBV11-2	.	.	TRBJ1-1	TGTGCCAGCAGCTTAGAAAACAGGGAGGCATTAGGGAACACTGAAGCTTTCTTT	CASSLENREALGNTEAFF
TRBV5-3	.	TRBD2	TRBJ2-1	TGTGCCAGAAGCCTCGGACTAGTTTGCAGAAATGAGCAGTTCTTC	CARSLGLVCRNEQFF
TRBV28	.	.	TRBJ1-5	TGTGCCAGCAGTTTAAGGGGCCTCAATCAGCCCCAGCATTTT	CASSLRGLNQPQHF
TRBV6-5	.	.	TRBJ1-2	TGTGCCAGCAGTTACTCTGAGGGTCCTCGTGGCTACACCTTC	CASSYSEGPRGYTF
TRBV30	.	.	TRBJ2-5	TGTGCCTGGAGTGTCGGATCGGGGCAGCAAGAGACCCAGTACTTC	CAWSVGSGQQETQYF
TRBV5-4	.	.	TRBJ2-1	TGTGCCAGCAGCTCCGGACCGCCCTCCTACAATGAGCAGTTCTTC	CASSSGPPSYNEQFF
TRBV4-1	.	.	TRBJ2-7	TGCGCCAGCAGCCAGAGGGTTAGAGGAGCCTACGAGCAGTACTTC	CASSQRVRGAYEQYF
TRBV4-2	.	TRBD2	TRBJ2-7	TGTGCCAGCAGCCAAGCCATACTAGCGGGTGCTTACGAGCAGTACTTC	CASSQAILAGAYEQYF
TRBV10-3	.	.	TRBJ1-2	TGTGCCATCAGTAAGACCGGGCCCTATGGCTACACCTTC	CAISKTGPYGYTF
TRBV19	.	.	TRBJ1-5	TGTGCCAGTAGTATATTCCCTTTATCCAATCAGCCCCAGCATTTT	CASSIFPLSNQPQHF
TRBV19	.	TRBD1	TRBJ2-2	TGTGCCAGTAATGCCGGGACAGGGGTTATCGGGGAGCTGTTTTTT	CASNAGTGVIGELFF
TRBV4-1	.	TRBD2	TRBJ2-3	TGCGCCAGCAGCCAGGGCCTAGCGGGAGGGGTGAGCGATACGCAGTATTTT	CASSQGLAGGVSDTQYF
TRBV29-1	once	TRBD2	TRBJ2-7	TGCAGCGTTTTGGGCGGGGGGAAGTACGAGCAGTACTTC	CSVLGGGKYEQYF